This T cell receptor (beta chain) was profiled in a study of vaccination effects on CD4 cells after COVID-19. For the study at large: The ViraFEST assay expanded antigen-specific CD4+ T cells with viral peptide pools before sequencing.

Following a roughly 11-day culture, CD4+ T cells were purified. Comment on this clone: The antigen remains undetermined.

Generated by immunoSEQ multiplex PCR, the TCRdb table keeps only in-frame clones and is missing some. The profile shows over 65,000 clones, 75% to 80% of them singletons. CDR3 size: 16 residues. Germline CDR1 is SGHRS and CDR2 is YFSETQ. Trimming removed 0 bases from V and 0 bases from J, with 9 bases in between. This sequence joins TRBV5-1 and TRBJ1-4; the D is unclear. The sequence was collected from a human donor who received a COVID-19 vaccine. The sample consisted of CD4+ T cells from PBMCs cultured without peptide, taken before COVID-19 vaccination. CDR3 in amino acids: CASSLVTPATNEKLFF. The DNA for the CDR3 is TGCGCCAGCAGCTTGGTGACTCCTGCAACTAATGAAAAACTGTTTTTT.